This T cell receptor beta chain was captured by sequencing in a study of identical twins. Template switching supplied a universal primer site; unique molecular identifiers were carried on the cDNA. TCRdb re-called the 5' RACE reads with MiXCR, one entry per CDR3 protein. The data show hundreds of thousands of distinct CDR3 sequences, with approximately 13% seen just once and under 2% held by the top ten. A remark on this clonotype: Its antigen is unidentified.

Notes on the study in general: Surplus twin overlap in beta out-of-frame sequences was less pronounced. Beta clonotypes that were abundant in cord blood contained fewer insertions, a pattern absent from memory repertoires.

The V end lost 2 bases, the J end lost 4 bases, and 12 bases lay between the germline ends. This CDR3 contains 15 residues. Germline V lookup: CDR1 LGHDT, CDR2 YNNKEL (reference sequence). These data were also filed under a second study, of yellow fever vaccine responses in identical twins.

This clonotype was sampled from a woman between 18 and 30 years old in good health. The chain has TRBV3-1 and TRBJ2-1; a weak D match, TRBD2 (6 bases). Source material: PBMCs. CDR3 residues: CASSQRDLQYNEQFF. The CDR3 region has the DNA TGTGCCAGCAGCCAACGGGACTTACAATACAATGAGCAGTTCTTC.